Listed here are 22 T cell receptor beta chains from one sample, sequenced in a study of OX40 agonist ivuxolimab in advanced cancers. Method: immunoSEQ multiplex PCR; TCRdb's copy keeps in-frame clones and lacks some. The sample has some 14,000 clones, 85% to 95% seen once. Here the sequenced sample was CD4+ or CD8+ T cells sorted from blood, taken in a trial of the OX40 agonist ivuxolimab. These receptors were taken from an adult with an advanced solid tumor such as melanoma, head and neck, liver or kidney cancer.

This rearrangement joins TRBV19 to TRBJ1-6; unclear D gene. Germline V CDR1 and CDR2: LNHDA, SQIVND (reference sequence). V shed 9 bases and J shed 0 bases, with 3 bases lying between them. This CDR3 region has 12 residues. CDR3 protein: CASSSYNSPLHF. DNA for the CDR3: TGTGCCAGCAGCTCCTATAATTCACCCCTCCACTTT.

The chain is built from TRBV28 and TRBJ1-1; D is unclear. Germline V gene sequence: CDR1 MDHEN, CDR2 SYDVKM. This CDR3 comprises 12 residues. Deletions cut 6 bases from V and 3 bases from J, with 8 bases between. CDR3 sequence: CASRPTDTEAFF. CDR3 nucleotide sequence: TGTGCCAGCAGACCGACGGACACTGAAGCTTTCTTT. The full variable domain, completed using reference TRBV28 and TRBJ1-1, is DVKVTQSSRYLVKRTGEKVFLECVQDMDHENMFWYRQDPGLGLRLIYFSYDVKMKEKGDIPEGYSVSREKKERFSLILESASTNQTSMYLCASRPTDTEAFFGQGTRLTVV.

V is TRBV6-5 and J is TRBJ2-5; D possibly corresponds to TRBD2 (5 bases). V lost 2 bases and J lost 9, with 16 bases in between. Germline CDR1 is MNHEY and CDR2 is SVGAGI. This CDR3 comprises 14 residues. CDR3 region: CASSYARWSEAQYF. The CDR3, as DNA: TGTGCCAGCAGTTACGCCAGATGGTCGGAGGCCCAGTACTTC.

This clone has just one count. The chain recombines TRBV18 with TRBJ1-3; D unclear. Looked up from germline, CDR1 is KGHSH and CDR2 is LQKENI. V lost 0 bases, J lost 0 bases, and 12 bases lay in between. CDR3 length: 17 residues. As DNA, the CDR3 is TGTGCCAGCTCACCACCGACTAGGCCAGTCTCTGGAAACACCATATATTTT. Translating it yields CASSPPTRPVSGNTIYF.

The chain carries TRBV19 and TRBJ1-1; D unclear. Per germline, CDR1 LNHDA and CDR2 SQIVND (reference sequence). V gave up 3 bases and J gave up 5 bases, with 10 bases separating them. This CDR3 spans 13 amino acids. The CDR3: CASSITGLTEAFF. In DNA, the CDR3 is TGTGCCAGTAGTATTACGGGCCTGACTGAAGCTTTCTTT.

The rearrangement uses TRBV7-9 and TRBJ1-1; possibly TRBD1 for D (6 bases). The CDR3 is 15 amino acids. In germline, CDR1 is SEHNR, CDR2 FQNEAQ (reference sequence). With 5 bases removed from V and 5 bases from J, the gap between germline ends came to 18 bases. CDR3 sequence (DNA): TGTGCCAGCAGCCCGTCACAGGGAAGGTGGACTGAAGCTTTCTTT. Its protein is CASSPSQGRWTEAFF.

The rearrangement links TRBV19 to TRBJ2-1; D is perhaps TRBD2 (6 bases). CDR1 is LNHDA, CDR2 SQIVND, per germline (reference sequence). The CDR3 is 14 residues long. Deletions cut 1 base from V and 9 bases from J, with 13 bases between. The CDR3 DNA reads TGTGCCAGTAGTATAGTTCCAGGGACTGTTGAGCAGTTCTTC. Its translation: CASSIVPGTVEQFF.

V and J are TRBV10-2 and TRBJ2-7, with 7 bases fitting TRBD2. The ends lost 8 bases at V and 1 base at J; junction bases unmatched: 5. CDR1 and CDR2 (germline): WSHSY, SAAADI. The CDR3 runs 13 residues. This CDR3 reads CASSGGGSYEQYF. In nucleotides, the CDR3 is TGCGCCAGCTCGGGCGGGGGTTCCTACGAGCAGTACTTC.

V is TRBV27 and J is TRBJ1-4; the D is unclear. Germline CDR1 is MNHEY and CDR2 is SMNVEV (reference sequence). V gave up 5 bases and J gave up 8 bases, with 12 bases separating them. There are 13 residues in the CDR3. DNA for the CDR3: TGTGCCAGCAGTGGGGAGGGAGGAGAAAAACTGTTTTTT. This gives the protein CASSGEGGEKLFF.

The V gene is TRBV6-1, the J gene TRBJ1-1; D unclear. The CDR3 spans 14 residues. Germline loops: CDR1 MNHNS, CDR2 SASEGT. Trimming stripped 5 bases from V and 1 base from J, with 11 bases between. CDR3 protein: CASSQDGRNTEAFF. The CDR3 coding sequence is TGTGCCAGCAGTCAGGATGGACGGAACACTGAAGCTTTCTTT.

V gene TRBV27 combines with J gene TRBJ2-2, with 7 nucleotides matching TRBD1. This CDR3 contains 17 residues. Germline V lookup: CDR1 MNHEY, CDR2 SMNVEV (reference sequence). V lost 4 bases, J lost 1 base, and 9 bases stayed unmatched. CDR3 loop: CASSSRPDRWNTGELFF. The CDR3 region has the DNA TGTGCCAGCAGTTCCCGACCGGACAGGTGGAACACCGGGGAGCTGTTTTTT.

As to this clone: This specimen includes other DNA sequences encoding the same CDR3. The chain employs TRBV30 and TRBJ1-1; D is unclear. CDR1 is GTSNPN and CDR2 is SVGIG in the germline V gene (reference sequence). Trimming cost V 1 base and J 1 base, with 4 bases left between them. The CDR3 totals 12 residues. The CDR3 sequence is CAWSDGNTEAFF. The CDR3, as DNA: TGTGCCTGGAGTGATGGGAACACTGAAGCTTTCTTT.

V usage is TRBV11-3 and J usage is TRBJ2-3, with D hard to call. The CDR3 spans 13 residues. V dropped 5 bases and J dropped 4 bases, with 10 bases sitting between them. Germline CDR1 SGHNT, CDR2 YENEEA. The CDR3 here is CASSPRLSDTQYF. CDR3 nucleotides: TGTGCCAGCAGCCCTAGATTATCAGATACGCAGTATTTT.

The J gene is TRBJ2-2, the V gene TRBV7-9; the D gene is possibly TRBD2 (5 bases). Trimming removed 5 bases from V and 5 bases from J, with 15 bases in between. This CDR3 has 15 residues. CDR1 is SEHNR and CDR2 is FQNEAQ in the germline V gene (reference sequence). CDR3 sequence (DNA): TGTGCCAGCAGCCTTAAGGACTCAAGAACCGGGGAGCTGTTTTTT. Its protein product is CASSLKDSRTGELFF.

The rearrangement joins TRBV10-1 to TRBJ2-3; 8 positions agree with TRBD2. CDR1 and CDR2 from the germline V gene are WNHNN and SYGVQD (reference sequence). With V trimmed by 3 bases and J by 0 bases, 2 bases remained unmatched. CDR3 length: 15 residues. This CDR3 reads CASSDSSGSTDTQYF. CDR3 nucleotides: TGCGCCAGCAGTGATTCTAGCGGGAGCACAGATACGCAGTATTTT.

The V call is TRBV9, the J call TRBJ2-1, with 11 bases lining up with TRBD2. This CDR3 has 14 residues. Looked up from germline, CDR1 is SGDLS and CDR2 is YYNGEE. Trimming removed 3 bases from V and 4 bases from J; junction bases left unmatched: 0. The CDR3 loop reads CASSASGGYNEQFF. As DNA, the CDR3 is TGTGCCAGCAGCGCTAGCGGGGGGTACAATGAGCAGTTCTTC.

The CDR3 DNA follows: TGTGCCAGCAGCCATAACTTAAGGACATACACCGGGGAGCTGTTTTTT. This encodes CASSHNLRTYTGELFF. This chain uses TRBV11-2 with TRBJ2-2; D is perhaps TRBD1 (5 bases). The CDR3 extends over 16 amino acids. Germline V gives CDR1 SGHAT, CDR2 FQNNGV. Trimming stripped 5 bases from V and 3 bases from J, with 16 bases between. Full variable domain (remainder filled in from reference TRBV11-2 and TRBJ2-2): EAGVAQSPRYKIIEKRQSVAFWCNPISGHATLYWYQQILGQGPKLLIQFQNNGVVDDSQLPKDRFSAERLKGVDSTLKIQPAKLEDSAVYLCASSHNLRTYTGELFFGEGSRLTVL.

Here the CDR3 reads CASSPPPAGALTDTQYF. The CDR3 region has the DNA TGTGCCAGCTCACCACCCCCAGCGGGGGCCCTCACAGATACGCAGTATTTT. The chain combines TRBV18 with TRBJ2-3, with 8 bases fitting TRBD2. The CDR3 is 17 amino acids. Germline assignment: CDR1 KGHSH and CDR2 LQKENI. Losses at the gene ends were 0 bases for V and 2 bases for J; bases not matched to a gene: 7.

The V and J genes are TRBV7-9 and TRBJ1-1, with a possible D match to TRBD1 (6 bases). The CDR3 length is 15 residues. Germline CDR1 SEHNR, CDR2 FQNEAQ (reference sequence). The germline V and J ends were trimmed by 4 bases and 5 bases, with 17 bases remaining between them. CDR3 DNA sequence: TGTGCCAGCAGCTCTACAGGGATGGAAGGGACTGAAGCTTTCTTT. This codes for CASSSTGMEGTEAFF.

The rearrangement links TRBV13 to TRBJ2-5; D remains unclear. V gave up 3 bases and J gave up 4 bases, with 6 bases separating them. Germline V gene sequence: CDR1 PRHDT, CDR2 FYEKMQ (reference sequence). The CDR3 runs 12 residues. CDR3 amino acids: CASSFWGETQYF. The CDR3 bases are TGTGCCAGCAGCTTCTGGGGAGAGACCCAGTACTTC.

The gene calls are TRBV25-1 and TRBJ1-2; 9 nucleotides agree with TRBD1. The CDR3 extends over 12 amino acids. The ends lost 5 bases at V and 6 bases at J; junction bases unmatched: 1. The V gene's germline CDR1 is MGHDK and CDR2 SYGVNS. The DNA for the CDR3 is TGTGCCAGCAGTAGGACAGGGGATGGCTACACCTTC. It codes for CASSRTGDGYTF.

The J gene is TRBJ2-5, the V gene TRBV6-6, with 12 bases that match TRBD2. The CDR3 loop spans 15 amino acids. The V gene's germline CDR1 is MNHNY and CDR2 SVGAGI (reference sequence). V trimming: 7 bases; J trimming: 1 base; junction bases outside the gene matches: 4. CDR3: CASTGLAGSQETQYF. CDR3 nucleotide sequence: TGTGCCAGCACTGGACTAGCGGGGAGCCAAGAGACCCAGTACTTC.